The entry below describes one TCR beta chain. Its antigen remains unknown. The ends were cut back, 4 bases at V and 8 bases at J, with 15 bases in the middle. The V gene's germline CDR1 is ENHRY and CDR2 SYGVKD. The CDR3 spans 14 residues. The sample is drawn from a study of beta chain features in type 1 diabetes. Regarding the study as a whole: Among all four CD4+ subsets, Type 1 diabetes patients had TCRB CDR3s that were moderately but significantly shorter.

Reverse transcribing all isolated RNA meant expressed TCRB transcripts were sequenced. This table comes from immunoSEQ multiplex PCR, and its TCRdb copy is limited to in-frame clones, with some not included. The table shows about 270,000 clones, with 14% occurring only once. This chain links TRBV10-3 with TRBJ2-1, with TRBD2 as a possible D gene (5 bases). The source is a man younger than 45 with type 1 diabetes. The sample taken for sequencing was naive CD4+ T cells from blood. In DNA form, the CDR3 reads TGTGCCATCAGTGCCTCCTCCGGGGTAGATGAGCAGTTCTTC. It codes for CAISASSGVDEQFF.